The 31 T cell receptor beta chains presented below share a single source sample, sequenced in a study of metastatic and nonmetastatic thyroid tumors. Thyroid surgery was preceded by no treatment in any patient. With MiXCR, TCRdb called clones anew from the PCR reads. The repertoire consists of 25,000 or so clones, with approximately 16% occurring once and the leading ten covering 5.5% to 7.5%. The sample comprised blood. The source of these receptors is a male donor with papillary thyroid cancer or a benign thyroid nodule (not recorded which). Some clones in this sample may be carry-over from other donors' samples.

The genes are TRBV6-1 and TRBJ1-5, with a tentative D call TRBD1 (5 bases). The V end lost 6 bases, the J end lost 4 bases, and 16 bases lay between the germline ends. The germline V gene has CDR1 MNHNS and CDR2 SASEGT. This CDR3 is 15 amino acids long. The CDR3 loop is CASSRDPGKNQPQHF. The CDR3 DNA follows: TGTGCCAGCAGCCGGGACCCGGGAAAAAATCAGCCCCAGCATTTT.

In its sample, this clone is medium-sized. The genes are TRBV15 and TRBJ2-7; D is unresolved. Per the germline V gene, CDR1 is LNHNV and CDR2 is YYDKDF (reference sequence). Trimming left V 0 bases short and J 6 bases short, with 15 bases between. CDR3 length equals 15 residues. The CDR3 sequence: CATSREGRWDGEQYF. CDR3 nucleotide sequence: TGTGCCACCAGCAGAGAGGGAAGATGGGATGGCGAGCAGTACTTC.

This clone was observed many times. The gene calls are TRBV9 and TRBJ1-1; D is unresolved. The V gene lost 4 bases and the J gene lost 0 bases, with 13 bases spanning the gap. Germline V lookup: CDR1 SGDLS, CDR2 YYNGEE. The CDR3 has 15 residues. The CDR3 spells CASSPLTTLNTEAFF. DNA for the CDR3: TGTGCCAGCAGCCCCTTAACTACCTTGAACACTGAAGCTTTCTTT. Full variable domain (outside the CDR3, taken from reference TRBV9 and TRBJ1-1): DSGVTQTPKHLITATGQRVTLRCSPRSGDLSVYWYQQSLDQGLQFLIQYYNGEERAKGNILERFSAQQFPDLHSELNLSSLELGDSALYFCASSPLTTLNTEAFFGQGTRLTVV.

The chain uses TRBV20-1 and TRBJ2-2; D may be TRBD2 (5 bases). CDR3 length: 12 amino acids. CDR1 and CDR2 (germline): DFQATT, SNEGSKA (reference sequence). The germline V and J ends were trimmed by 7 bases and 5 bases, with 11 bases remaining between them. The DNA for the CDR3 is TGCAGTGTGGACTCTAGGACCGGGGAGCTGTTTTTT. Protein: CSVDSRTGELFF.

This clone was counted ten times or more. The CDR3 DNA follows: TGCAGCGTTGGAGTCCTGCGGGAGCAGTTCTTC. Amino acids: CSVGVLREQFF. V usage is TRBV29-1 and J usage is TRBJ2-1; D is ambiguous. The length of the CDR3 is 11 residues. Trimming took 4 bases from V and 10 from J, leaving 11 bases between them. Germline V lookup: CDR1 SQVTM, CDR2 ANQGSEA.

This clone came up many times. An end of the junction does not agree with germline; a read error may underlie this. The genes are TRBV5-1 and TRBJ2-5; 7 nucleotides line up with TRBD2. The CDR3 loop spans 14 amino acids. CDR1 is SGHRS and CDR2 is YFSETQ in the germline V gene. CDR3 sequence (DNA): TGCGCCAGCAGTTTGGGCGGGAGAGCAGAGACCCAGTACTTC. It is translated as CASSLGGRAETQYF.

This clone showed up many times. V usage is TRBV29-1 and J usage is TRBJ2-1, with a possible D match to TRBD2 (5 bases). The V end lost 6 bases, the J end lost 3 bases, and 12 bases lay between the germline ends. CDR1 is SQVTM and CDR2 is ANQGSEA in the germline V gene. The length of the CDR3 is 13 residues. In DNA form, the CDR3 reads TGCAGCGTCCTCAGTCGGGACTACAATGAGCAGTTCTTC. Protein product: CSVLSRDYNEQFF.

This clone was detected many times. The chain joins TRBV4-1 to TRBJ1-1; possibly TRBD1 for D (6 bases). This CDR3 contains 13 residues. The V gene's germline CDR1 is MGHRA and CDR2 YSYEKL. Trimming took off 2 bases at V and 6 bases at J, with 10 bases between the two ends. In DNA form, the CDR3 reads TGCGCCAGCAGCCAACGGACAGAGTCTGAAGCTTTCTTT. This codes for CASSQRTESEAFF.

V usage is TRBV19 and J usage is TRBJ1-1; D not resolved. V lost 0 bases and J lost 1, with 6 bases in between. Germline V CDR1 and CDR2: LNHDA, SQIVND (reference sequence). The CDR3 sequence is 14 residues long. CDR3 protein: CASSIDLENTEAFF. The DNA of the CDR3 is TGTGCCAGTAGTATAGATTTGGAGAACACTGAAGCTTTCTTT.

The gene calls are TRBV11-2 and TRBJ2-1, with TRBD1 matching 8 bases. Looked up from germline, CDR1 is SGHAT and CDR2 is FQNNGV. V trimming: 4 bases; J trimming: 12 bases; junction bases outside the gene matches: 14. This CDR3 is 15 amino acids long. The CDR3 coding sequence is TGTGCCAGCAGCTCCGCGAACGACAGGGGCAATCGGCAGTTCTTC. This translates into CASSSANDRGNRQFF.

The chain employs TRBV20-1 and TRBJ2-1, with TRBD2 identical over 15 bases. V was clipped by 0 bases and J by 5 bases; unmatched bases: 5. CDR1 is DFQATT, CDR2 SNEGSKA, per germline (reference sequence). This CDR3 spans 17 amino acids. The CDR3 sequence is CSARDGLAGGPHNEQFF. The CDR3 DNA is TGCAGTGCTAGAGATGGACTAGCGGGAGGGCCTCACAATGAGCAGTTCTTC.

The rearrangement joins TRBV6-6 to TRBJ1-1, with TRBD1 identical over 10 bases. CDR3 length equals 15 residues. V shed 0 bases and J 4 bases; nucleotides not matched to a gene: 2. Germline CDR1 reads MNHNY; CDR2 reads SVGAGI (reference sequence). The CDR3 DNA reads as TGTGCCAGCAGTTACTCGAGGACAGGGGGCACTGAAGCTTTCTTT. This translates into CASSYSRTGGTEAFF.

This clone was picked up many times. The V call is TRBV28, the J call TRBJ2-7, with D maybe TRBD1 (6 bases). This CDR3 region has 13 residues. V was pared by 2 bases and J by 3 bases, with 8 bases between. CDR1 MDHEN and CDR2 SYDVKM come from the germline V gene. In DNA form, the CDR3 reads TGTGCCAGCAGTTTACGGGGACACTACGAGCAGTACTTC. It encodes CASSLRGHYEQYF.

There are many counts of this clone. The V gene is TRBV5-5, the J gene TRBJ2-1; D may be TRBD1 (6 bases). There are 15 residues in the CDR3. Deletions cut 0 bases from V and 3 bases from J, with 10 bases between. Germline CDR1 reads SGHKS; CDR2 reads YYEKEE (reference sequence). The CDR3 here is CASSLEDRLYNEQFF. The DNA for the CDR3 is TGTGCCAGCAGCTTGGAGGACAGACTCTACAATGAGCAGTTCTTC.

This clone has a count of ten or more. This rearrangement joins TRBV19 to TRBJ1-3, with unresolved D. In germline, CDR1 is LNHDA, CDR2 SQIVND (reference sequence). The V gene lost 4 bases and the J gene lost 0 bases, with 10 bases spanning the gap. The CDR3 is 15 amino acids. This CDR3 is CASSTWGASGNTIYF. In DNA, the CDR3 is TGTGCCAGTAGTACCTGGGGAGCCTCTGGAAACACCATATATTTT.

The table lists this clone with many counts. The chain couples TRBV13 to TRBJ2-7; no firm D call. The CDR3 runs 13 residues. Trimming removed 1 base from V and 6 bases from J, with 10 bases in between. From germline, CDR1 is PRHDT and CDR2 FYEKMQ (reference sequence). The CDR3 DNA reads TGTGCCAGCAGCTTAGATACCGCTGGCGAGCAGTACTTC. Protein: CASSLDTAGEQYF.

This clone appeared many times. The chain recombines TRBV20-1 with TRBJ1-6, with TRBD1 identical over 8 bases. The CDR3 runs to 13 residues. Germline V lookup: CDR1 DFQATT, CDR2 SNEGSKA (reference sequence). V lost 5 bases, J lost 8 bases, and 5 bases stayed unmatched. The CDR3 region is CSAGGQGHSPLHF. For the CDR3, the DNA is TGCAGTGCTGGTGGACAGGGTCATTCACCCCTCCACTTT.

As regards this clone: Just one base apart from a much larger clone, this may be a read error. The chain uses TRBV30 and TRBJ2-7; possibly TRBD1 for D (5 bases). In germline, CDR1 is GTSNPN, CDR2 SVGIG (reference sequence). Trimming stripped 7 bases from V and 4 bases from J, with 11 bases between. The CDR3 covers 11 residues. This CDR3 is CALQALYEQYF. The CDR3 DNA sequence: TGTGCCTTACAGGCGTTGTACGAGCAGTACTTC. Filled out from reference TRBV30 and TRBJ2-7, the complete variable domain reads SQTIHQWPATLVQPVGSPLSLECTVEGTSNPNLYWYRQAAGRGLQLLFYSVGIGQISSEVPQNLSASRPQDRQFILSSKKLLLSDSGFYLCALQALYEQYFGPGTRLTVT.

This sequence joins TRBV28 and TRBJ2-7; D perhaps matches TRBD2 (6 bases). The CDR3 consists of 14 residues. Trimming took off 5 bases at V and 3 bases at J, with 14 bases between the two ends. Germline V CDR1 and CDR2: MDHEN, SYDVKM. The CDR3 here is CASSTLAVIYEQYF. The CDR3 nucleotides read TGTGCCAGCAGTACCTTAGCGGTAATCTACGAGCAGTACTTC. Looking up the rest from reference TRBV28 and TRBJ2-7 gives the full variable domain: DVKVTQSSRYLVKRTGEKVFLECVQDMDHENMFWYRQDPGLGLRLIYFSYDVKMKEKGDIPEGYSVSREKKERFSLILESASTNQTSMYLCASSTLAVIYEQYFGPGTRLTVT.

This clone occurred a few times. This chain joins TRBV6-6 and TRBJ1-6; 9 positions match TRBD1. CDR1 is MNHNY and CDR2 is SVGAGI in the germline V gene (reference sequence). The CDR3 totals 16 residues. Trimming took 0 bases from V and 9 from J; bases not matched to a gene: 6. The CDR3 DNA sequence: TGTGCCAGCAGTTACTCAGGCCTGGACAGGGGTTCACCCCTCCACTTT. Protein product: CASSYSGLDRGSPLHF.

As to this clone: One end of the junction varies from germline; a read error may be responsible. The V and J genes are TRBV9 and TRBJ2-5, with D tentatively TRBD1 (6 bases). This CDR3 comprises 13 residues. Germline V gene sequence: CDR1 SGDLS, CDR2 YYNGEE. This chain's CDR3 is CASSVTHRDTRYF. In DNA form, the CDR3 reads TGTGCCAGCAGCGTGACCCACAGGGATACCCGGTACTTC. The variable domain in full, with the rest retrieved from reference TRBV9 and TRBJ2-5, is DSGVTQTPKHLITATGQRVTLRCSPRSGDLSVYWYQQSLDQGLQFLIQYYNGEERAKGNILERFSAQQFPDLHSELNLSSLELGDSALYFCASSVTHRDTRYFGPGTRLLVL.

This clone was picked up many times. A much larger clone lies a single base off, so this may be a read error. V gene TRBV19 combines with J gene TRBJ1-2; D unclear. This CDR3 region has 16 residues. The V end was cut by 7 bases, the J end by 3 bases, with 21 bases between. The germline V gene has CDR1 LNHDA and CDR2 SQIVND (reference sequence). CDR3 loop: CASNGPGEVWDYGYTF. CDR3 DNA: TGTGCCAGTAACGGACCCGGTGAGGTATGGGACTATGGCTACACCTTC.

The chain employs TRBV4-3 and TRBJ2-3, with TRBD2 identical over 7 bases. This CDR3 is 15 amino acids long. The germline V gene encodes CDR1 LGHNA and CDR2 YSLEER. The V gene end was trimmed by 2 bases and the J gene end by 2 bases; junction bases not matched to a gene: 4. CDR3 in amino acids: CASSQSGILTDTQYF. The DNA of the CDR3 is TGCGCCAGCAGCCAAAGCGGGATCCTCACAGATACGCAGTATTTT.

By share, this clone counts as medium-sized. In DNA, the CDR3 is TGTGCCAGCACCGATGGAGGCACCTACGAGCAGTACTTC. Translation: CASTDGGTYEQYF. The chain carries TRBV12-3 or TRBV12-4 and TRBJ2-7; perhaps TRBD2 as D (5 bases). Trimming stripped 7 bases from V and 2 bases from J, with 12 bases between. CDR3 length: 13 residues.

This sequence joins TRBV7-2 and TRBJ1-3, with D possibly TRBD1 on 5 matching bases. This CDR3 has 14 residues. With 2 bases removed from V and 3 bases from J, the gap between germline ends came to 8 bases. Germline assignment: CDR1 SGHTA and CDR2 FQGNSA. The chain's CDR3 is CASSLSRDGNTIYF. CDR3 DNA: TGTGCCAGCAGCTTAAGCAGGGATGGAAACACCATATATTTT.

This clone was counted ten times or more. The V and J genes are TRBV5-1 and TRBJ2-1; D is uncertain. The V end lost 3 bases, the J end lost 3 bases, and 7 bases lay between the germline ends. CDR3 size: 13 residues. Looked up from germline, CDR1 is SGHRS and CDR2 is YFSETQ. CDR3 amino acids: CASSSGLYNEQFF. The CDR3 DNA sequence: TGCGCCAGCAGCTCCGGGCTCTACAATGAGCAGTTCTTC.

The chain is built from TRBV20-1 and TRBJ1-2; 8 bases agree with TRBD1. This CDR3 comprises 17 residues. From germline, CDR1 is DFQATT and CDR2 SNEGSKA (reference sequence). The V and J ends lost 0 bases and 1 base, in that order; junction bases with no gene match: 10. The CDR3 region is CSARDRGWTGINYGYTF. Written as DNA, the CDR3 is TGCAGTGCTAGAGATCGAGGCTGGACAGGGATTAACTATGGCTACACCTTC.

This clone was observed many times. The V and J genes are TRBV7-6 and TRBJ2-1, with 8 bases aligning to TRBD1. Germline V gives CDR1 SGHVS, CDR2 FNYEAQ. The trim removed 5 bases at V and 9 bases at J, leaving 3 bases unmatched. The CDR3 spans 12 residues. The CDR3 sequence: CASSRTGTEQFF. CDR3 sequence (DNA): TGTGCCAGCAGCCGGACAGGGACTGAGCAGTTCTTC.

This clone ranks as medium-sized. The chain uses TRBV27 and TRBJ1-6; TRBD1 might be the D (5 bases). The germline V and J ends were trimmed by 1 base and 8 bases, with 12 bases remaining between them. Germline loops: CDR1 MNHEY, CDR2 SMNVEV (reference sequence). This CDR3 contains 15 residues. The CDR3 nucleotides are TGTGCCAGCAGTTTATTAGTGGGGGTCGATTCACCCCTCCACTTT. This codes for CASSLLVGVDSPLHF.

Comments on this clone: At one end, the junction sequence differs from germline, possibly due to a read error. The chain joins TRBV6-2 or TRBV6-3 to TRBJ1-5; D is unresolved. This CDR3 has 13 amino acids. The germline V gene has CDR1 MNHEY and CDR2 SVGEGT. This chain's CDR3 is CANSYRLDQPRHF. The DNA for the CDR3 is TGTGCCAACAGTTACCGCCTGGATCAGCCCCGGCATTTT.

Ten or more counts support this clone. V and J are TRBV5-6 and TRBJ2-1, with no clear D. The CDR3 spans 12 residues. The germline V gene encodes CDR1 SGHDT and CDR2 YYEEEE. V was clipped by 0 bases and J by 7 bases, with 5 bases between them. The CDR3 coding sequence is TGTGCCAGCAGCTTGGGACCGAATGAGCAGTTCTTC. Protein: CASSLGPNEQFF.